Each of the 11 T cell receptor beta chains below was sequenced from the same sample in a study of cytomegalovirus exposure and HLA in healthy donors (dated by TCRdb to about 2017). Libraries came from the immunoSEQ multiplex PCR assay. A mixture of 60 forward primers for TCR Vbeta segments and 13 reverse primers for TCR Jbeta segments was used in the multiplex PCR. TCRdb provides this immuneACCESS table in a form limited to in-frame rearrangements. Some clones are lacking; in checked studies, under half of them reflect an unresolved V gene, and why the rest are absent is not known. The sample has 100,000 to 150,000 clones on record, about three quarters of them singletons. The ten largest account for 2.5% to 3% of the sample. Material: PBMCs. Source of these receptors: a human donor in good health.

The chain employs TRBV10-3 and TRBJ2-3; 9 bases match TRBD2. Germline assignment: CDR1 ENHRY and CDR2 SYGVKD. The J segment lost 3 bases and the V segment lost 2 bases, leaving 12 bases of the junction unmatched. The CDR3 runs 18 residues. In nucleotides, the CDR3 is TGTGCCATCAGTGAGGGGTTAGCGGGAGTGCAACTAACAGATACGCAGTATTTT. It specifies CAISEGLAGVQLTDTQYF.

The chain employs TRBV5-4 and TRBJ2-7, with a tentative D call TRBD2 (6 bases). V was pared by 1 base and J by 2 bases, with 13 bases between. From germline, CDR1 is SGHNT and CDR2 YYREEE (reference sequence). CDR3 length: 15 amino acids. This chain's CDR3 is CASSLYPGDPYEQYF. As DNA, the CDR3 is TGTGCCAGCAGCTTGTATCCGGGAGACCCCTACGAGCAGTACTTC.

The chain joins TRBV28 to TRBJ2-2; D is perhaps TRBD1 (6 bases). Looked up from germline, CDR1 is MDHEN and CDR2 is SYDVKM. This CDR3 spans 12 amino acids. Trimming stripped 11 bases from V and 7 bases from J, with 14 bases between. The CDR3 DNA reads as TGTGCCGCAAACGCACAGGGCGGGGAGCTGTTTTTT. Translating it yields CAANAQGGELFF.

V is TRBV9 and J is TRBJ1-5, with TRBD1 as a possible D gene (6 bases). This CDR3 comprises 16 residues. Per germline, CDR1 SGDLS and CDR2 YYNGEE. Trimming took 0 bases from V and 2 from J, leaving 12 bases between them. The CDR3 spells CASSVVLDSCNQPQHF. The CDR3 bases are TGTGCCAGCAGCGTAGTACTGGACAGCTGCAATCAGCCCCAGCATTTT.

Turning to this clone: The conserved closing phenylalanine or tryptophan is absent in this CDR3, likely reflecting a read error. This rearrangement joins TRBV27 to TRBJ1-2, with D unresolved. The CDR3 extends over 13 amino acids. CDR1 is MNHEY and CDR2 is SMNVEV in the germline V gene (reference sequence). Trimming removed 6 bases at V and 6 bases at J, with 14 bases between. CDR3: CASRNDRRNGYTL. The CDR3 DNA follows: TGTGCCAGCAGAAACGACCGGAGGAATGGCTACACCCTC.

The chain has TRBV19 and TRBJ1-6, with 9 bases that match TRBD1. J lost 5 bases, V lost 3 bases, and 5 bases had no gene match. This CDR3 spans 16 amino acids. The germline CDR1 and CDR2 sequences are LNHDA and SQIVND (reference sequence). CDR3 nucleotide sequence: TGTGCCAGTAGTATGAGGGACAGGGCGAATAATTCACCCCTCCACTTT. Its translation: CASSMRDRANNSPLHF.

There are a few counts of this clone. The rearrangement joins TRBV11-2 to TRBJ2-7, with 9 bases aligning to TRBD2. The ends lost 4 bases at V and 1 base at J; junction bases unmatched: 5. The CDR3 runs to 15 residues. Germline values: CDR1 SGHAT, CDR2 FQNNGV. The CDR3 spells CASSSLAGSSYEQYF. The CDR3 DNA reads as TGTGCCAGCAGCTCCCTAGCGGGGTCGTCCTACGAGCAGTACTTC.

CDR3 residues: CASSLAASSTDTQYF. DNA for the CDR3: TGTGCCAGCAGCTTAGCGGCCTCTAGCACAGATACGCAGTATTTT. The rearrangement uses TRBV7-6 and TRBJ2-3; no clear D gene. The CDR3 is 15 amino acids. Trimming cost V 0 bases and J 0 bases, with 7 bases left between them. Germline lookup yields CDR1 SGHVS and CDR2 FNYEAQ. The whole variable domain, remainder taken from reference TRBV7-6 and TRBJ2-3, is GAGVSQSPRYKVTKRGQDVALRCDPISGHVSLYWYRQALGQGPEFLTYFNYEAQQDKSGLPNDRFSAERPEGSISTLTIQRTEQRDSAMYRCASSLAASSTDTQYFGPGTRLTVL.

Remarks on this clone: The junction departs from the called germline gene at one end, perhaps through a read error. The J gene is TRBJ1-4, the V gene TRBV6-1; no clear D. The CDR3 extends over 16 amino acids. Germline V lookup: CDR1 MNHNS, CDR2 SASEGT. CDR3 bases: TGTGCCAGCAGGGAAGACTGGTCGAAGTCTGGTGAAAAACTGTTTTTT. Translation: CASREDWSKSGEKLFF.

The J gene is TRBJ2-1, the V gene TRBV7-6; TRBD2 matches 10 bases. With 2 bases clipped from V and 4 bases from J, the junction kept 2 bases outside the gene matches. In germline, CDR1 is SGHVS, CDR2 FNYEAQ. The CDR3 spans 15 residues. CDR3: CASSLRTSGYNEQFF. For the CDR3, the DNA is TGTGCCAGCAGCTTACGGACTAGCGGATACAATGAGCAGTTCTTC. The full variable domain, its missing parts supplied by reference TRBV7-6 and TRBJ2-1, is GAGVSQSPRYKVTKRGQDVALRCDPISGHVSLYWYRQALGQGPEFLTYFNYEAQQDKSGLPNDRFSAERPEGSISTLTIQRTEQRDSAMYRCASSLRTSGYNEQFFGPGTRLTVL.

A few counts support this clone. The J gene is TRBJ1-5, the V gene TRBV6-5; D is perhaps TRBD1 (5 bases). The CDR3 spans 14 residues. The germline gives CDR1 MNHEY, CDR2 SVGAGI. The V end lost 5 bases, the J end lost 2 bases, and 10 bases lay between the germline ends. The CDR3: CASSEVGGNQPQHF. The CDR3 DNA reads as TGTGCCAGCAGTGAAGTAGGGGGCAATCAGCCCCAGCATTTT.